This note documents a single T cell receptor beta chain sequence. What this receptor recognizes is not known. Base qualities are not provided; no much larger clone lies one nucleotide away. The data are from a study of shared clonotypes between healthy human individuals (dated by TCRdb to the early 2020s). With respect to the entire study: The cohort comprised a couple of women and a few men aged 18 to 49 years. Per donor, three plates each were used for CD4 naive and CD4 memory, two for CD8 naive, and one for CD8 memory. To estimate repertoire size and how much clonotypes are shared between individuals, the study performed deep sequencing of blood TCR repertoires from about five healthy adults. Libraries were prepared and TCR repertoires were sequenced by different laboratories using diverse techniques, in order to increase sequencing depth and limit assay-specific biases. Between about 0.9 and 9 billion PBMCs per donor were obtained by leukapheresis.

The CDR3 contains 20 residues, cysteine and phenylalanine counted. Left in the record is the CDR3 DNA by itself, 60 bases read in frame from the first base. The germline V gene yields SGHVS for CDR1 and FQNEAQ for CDR2. The germline V and J ends show losses of 2 bases and 0 bases respectively, and no gene match explains 7 bases of the junction. TCR CDR3 regions were amplified from genomic DNA by multiplex PCR using the deep immunoSEQ assay. Extracted genomic DNA from each cell subset was spread evenly across all wells of several immunoSEQ 96-well plates, with each plate serving as a replicate. Each replicate PCR for sorted subsets received roughly 0.2 ug genomic DNA, equal to about 30,000 T cell genomes. The purified libraries were quantified using a Qubit 3.0 fluorometer, sized with a Bioanalyzer 2100, and then quantified again using the KAPA Library Quantification kit. A separate single-read 150-cycle Illumina NextSeq 550 flow cell was used to sequence each immunoSEQ 96-well plate. On the authors' methods: Because the immunoSEQ output held only junctional sequences and lacked quality scores, the filtering could not match the filtering applied to full-length reads. To assign V/J genes and CDR3, sequences were annotated against IMGT germline references using PyIR, a Python wrapper for IgBLAST v1.9. Reads were removed for weak V/J assignments (E-value above 1e-6), missing CDR3, stop codons, out-of-frame junctions, or ambiguous translated residues. A V3J clonotype was defined by an identical inferred V gene, J gene, and CDR3 amino acid sequence. The percentage overlap between two repertoires was calculated by dividing the number of shared unique clonotypes by the size of the smaller repertoire. RTK rarefaction, the Chao1 estimator, and Recon v2.1 estimates of unobserved clonotypes were used to assess repertoire richness. OLGA was used to compute generation probabilities for all TCRbeta clonotypes that the gDNA method yielded from four donors. TCRdb carries this immuneACCESS record with in-frame sequences only. Its versions omit some clonotypes, under half of them owing to an unresolved V gene in the studies checked, with the rest unexplained. V and J calls and clone size are those listed in that table; D and trimming were worked out from the DNA. The sample yields 1,400,000 or so clones; approximately 98.5% were counted once. The ten largest clones represent approximately 0.38% of the sample.

What the work shows at the level of the full study, not this receptor alone: Higher generation probabilities were observed for clonotypes shared by all four sorted-subset donors than for non-shared clonotypes. Pairwise subsampling indicated that sequencing depth was expected to affect the degree of clonotype sharing among donors. Naive subsets generally had larger estimated clonotype richness than memory subsets did. The genetic and exposure-history diversity represented was limited by the small number of donors. Sampling was restricted to blood, and TCR repertoires in tissue are likely to differ from TCR repertoires in blood. Across several donors, approximately 5% of naive CD4, around 3.5% of naive CD8, 2.3% of memory CD4, and under 0.45% of memory CD8 clonotypes were shared. Rarefaction of sorted-subset datasets indicated incomplete sequencing despite the large sequencing depth.

The donors were healthy, HIV-negative adults with no recently reported acute infections or vaccinations. All donors were Caucasian adults living in Nashville, Tennessee, USA. CD4+ T cells were enriched by magnetic negative selection; naive cells were then positively selected on CD45RA, and the negative fraction formed the memory subset. Blood was obtained by leukapheresis, after which PBMCs were separated by Ficoll-Histopaque density gradient centrifugation and cryopreserved in liquid nitrogen vapor phase. Analytical flow cytometry was used to check the purity and quantity of every magnetically sorted T cell population. Each sorted fraction had its genomic DNA isolated and then quantified by UV absorbance on a Nanodrop 2000c.

The chain was built from TRBV7-8 and TRBJ2-1; the central 16 bases match TRBD2. This receptor was obtained from a man aged 25-45 years in good health. What was sequenced was naive CD4+ T cells sorted from blood. Reading the label with the study, this specimen's cell subset or site is: CD45RA+ positively selected. The bases are TGTGCCAGCAGCTTAAGGATGGGACTAGCGGGAGGGAGCTCCTACAATGAGCAGTTCTTC. Its protein reads: CASSLRMGLAGGSSYNEQFF.